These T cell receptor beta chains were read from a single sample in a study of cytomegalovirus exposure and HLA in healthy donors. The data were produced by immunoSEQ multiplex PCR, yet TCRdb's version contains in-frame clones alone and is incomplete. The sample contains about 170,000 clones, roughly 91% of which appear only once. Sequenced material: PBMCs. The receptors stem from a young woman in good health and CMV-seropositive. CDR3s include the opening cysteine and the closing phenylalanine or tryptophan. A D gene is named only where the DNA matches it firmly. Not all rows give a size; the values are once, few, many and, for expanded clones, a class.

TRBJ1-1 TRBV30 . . CAWSEDGDTEAFF TGTGCCTGGAGTGAAGATGGAGACACTGAAGCTTTCTTT
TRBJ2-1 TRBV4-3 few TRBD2 CASSFRTSPDEQFF TGCGCCAGCAGCTTCCGGACTAGCCCCGATGAGCAGTTCTTC
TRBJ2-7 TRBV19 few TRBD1 CASSALGTGNEQYF TGTGCCAGTAGTGCCCTAGGGACAGGGAACGAGCAGTACTTC
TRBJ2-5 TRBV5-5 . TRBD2 CASSSTWTSGSWETQYF TGTGCCAGCAGCTCCACTTGGACTAGCGGGAGCTGGGAGACCCAGTACTTC
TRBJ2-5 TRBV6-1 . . CASSDAGYETQYF TGTGCCAGCAGTGATGCGGGTTATGAGACCCAGTACTTC
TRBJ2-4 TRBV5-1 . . CASSFLGENIQYF TGCGCCAGCAGCTTTTTAGGGGAAAACATTCAGTACTTC
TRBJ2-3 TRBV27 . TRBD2 CASCGLAGPTDTQYF TGTGCCAGCTGCGGGCTAGCGGGACCTACAGATACGCAGTATTTT
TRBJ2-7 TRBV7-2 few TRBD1 CASSLGTGTYEQYF TGTGCCAGCAGCTTAGGGACAGGGACCTACGAGCAGTACTTC
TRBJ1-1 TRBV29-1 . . CSVTPPRGKLPNTEAFF TGCAGCGTTACCCCCCCCCGGGGGAAATTGCCGAACACTGAAGCTTTCTTT
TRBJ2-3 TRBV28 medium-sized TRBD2 CASSLWGRESTDTQYF TGTGCCAGCAGTTTATGGGGGCGGGAGAGCACAGATACGCAGTATTTT
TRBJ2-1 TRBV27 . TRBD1 CASSRLTGGSNYEQFF TGTGCCAGCAGTCGGCTGACAGGGGGATCTAACTATGAGCAGTTCTTC
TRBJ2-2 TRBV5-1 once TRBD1 CASSLEAGGGELFF TGCGCCAGCAGCTTGGAGGCAGGGGGCGGGGAGCTGTTTTTT
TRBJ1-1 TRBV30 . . CAWRPDSEAFF TGTGCCTGGAGACCAGACAGTGAAGCTTTCTTT
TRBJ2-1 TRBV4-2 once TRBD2 CASSPRGGGGNEQFF TGTGCCAGCAGCCCACGGGGAGGCGGGGGGAATGAGCAGTTCTTC
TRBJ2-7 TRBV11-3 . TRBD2 CASSLKFRASSGSYEQYF TGTGCCAGCAGCTTAAAATTTCGGGCGTCTAGCGGGAGTTACGAGCAGTACTTC
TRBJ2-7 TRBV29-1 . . CSVEPDSSYEQYF TGCAGCGTTGAACCGGACAGTTCCTACGAGCAGTACTTC
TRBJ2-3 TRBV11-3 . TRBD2 CASSLAQLAGGATDTQYF TGTGCCAGCAGCTTAGCTCAACTAGCGGGAGGCGCCACAGATACGCAGTATTTT
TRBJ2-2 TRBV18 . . CASSSRGLNTGELFF TGTGCCAGCTCCTCCAGGGGCTTGAACACCGGGGAGCTGTTTTTT
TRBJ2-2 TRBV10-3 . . CAISESFVRGNTGELFF TGTGCCATCAGTGAGTCATTTGTACGGGGGAACACCGGGGAGCTGTTTTTT
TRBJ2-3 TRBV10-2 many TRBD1 CASSGQGADTQYF TGCGCCAGCAGTGGACAGGGGGCAGATACGCAGTATTTT
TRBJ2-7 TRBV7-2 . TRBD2 CASSRTSGTLYEQYF TGTGCCAGCAGCAGGACTAGCGGGACCCTCTACGAGCAGTACTTC
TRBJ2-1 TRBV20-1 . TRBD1 CSARQGNEQFF TGCAGTGCTCGACAGGGTAATGAGCAGTTCTTC
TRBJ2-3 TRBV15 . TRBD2 CATRLAPFTDTQYF TGTGCCACGAGACTAGCGCCATTCACAGATACGCAGTATTTT
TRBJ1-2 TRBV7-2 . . CASSFRTAAGYTF TGTGCCAGCAGCTTTAGGACAGCCGCAGGCTACACCTTC
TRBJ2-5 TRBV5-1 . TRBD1 CASSPGARTGTKTQYF TGCGCCAGCAGCCCCGGTGCCCGGACAGGTACGAAGACCCAGTACTTC
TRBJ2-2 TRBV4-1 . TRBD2 CASSQAGGPVTGELFF TGCGCCAGCAGCCAGGCGGGAGGGCCGGTAACCGGGGAGCTGTTTTTT
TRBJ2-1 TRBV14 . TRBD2 CASSQGLAVYNEQFF TGTGCCAGCAGCCAAGGTCTAGCGGTTTACAATGAGCAGTTCTTC
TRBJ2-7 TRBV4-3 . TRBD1 CASSQKLTGAPYEQYF TGCGCCAGCAGCCAAAAGCTGACAGGGGCTCCCTACGAGCAGTACTTC
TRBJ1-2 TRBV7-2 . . CASSSEPTPDYGYTF TGTGCCAGCAGCTCAGAACCCACACCTGACTATGGCTACACCTTC
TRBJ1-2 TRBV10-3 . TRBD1 CAISAGGSGGYTF TGTGCCATCAGTGCAGGGGGGAGTGGTGGCTACACCTTC
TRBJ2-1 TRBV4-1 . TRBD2 CASSQGPTSGRANEQFF TGCGCCAGCAGCCAAGGCCCCACTAGCGGGAGGGCAAATGAGCAGTTCTTC
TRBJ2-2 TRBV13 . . CASSPEGGSDHTGELFF TGTGCCAGCAGCCCCGAGGGTGGTAGCGACCATACCGGGGAGCTGTTTTTT
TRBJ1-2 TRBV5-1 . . CASGTGTNYGYTF TGCGCCAGCGGCACAGGGACCAACTATGGCTACACCTTC
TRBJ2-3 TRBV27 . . CASSPPSRFTDTQYF TGTGCCAGCAGTCCTCCTAGCAGATTCACAGATACGCAGTATTTT
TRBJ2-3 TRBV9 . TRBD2 CASSVVGLAGSPTDTQYF TGTGCCAGCAGCGTGGTGGGACTAGCGGGATCCCCCACAGATACGCAGTATTTT
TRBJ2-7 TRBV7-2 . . CASSLGGPTNEQYF TGTGCCAGCAGCCTCGGGGGACCTACCAACGAGCAGTACTTC
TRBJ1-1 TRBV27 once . CASSLDTAGTEAFF TGTGCCAGCAGTTTAGACACCGCGGGAACTGAAGCTTTCTTT
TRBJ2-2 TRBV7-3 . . CASSLTPPGDTGELFF TGTGCCAGCAGCTTAACCCCTCCAGGGGATACCGGGGAGCTGTTTTTT
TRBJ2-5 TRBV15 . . CATSSLRGVGSETQYF TGTGCCACCAGCAGCCTTCGCGGGGTAGGGTCGGAGACCCAGTACTTC
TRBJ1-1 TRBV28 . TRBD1 CASRLGGQGNTEAFF TGTGCCAGCAGGTTGGGGGGACAGGGGAACACTGAAGCTTTCTTT
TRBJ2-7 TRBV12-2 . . CASRPGQAAYEQYF TGTGCAAGTCGCCCGGGACAGGCAGCCTACGAGCAGTACTTC
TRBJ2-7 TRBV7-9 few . CASSSHHEQYF TGTGCCAGCAGCTCACATCACGAGCAGTACTTC
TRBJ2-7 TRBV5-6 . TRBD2 CASSLGLAGGYEQYF TGTGCCAGCAGCTTGGGACTAGCGGGAGGGTACGAGCAGTACTTC
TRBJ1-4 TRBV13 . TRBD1 CASSWTGDVEKLFF TGTGCCAGCAGCTGGACAGGGGATGTTGAAAAACTGTTTTTT
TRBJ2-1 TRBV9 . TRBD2 CASSVVLAGVNEQFF TGTGCCAGCAGCGTAGTACTAGCGGGAGTAAATGAGCAGTTCTTC
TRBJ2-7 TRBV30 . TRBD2 CAWGGGGGAYEQYF TGTGCCTGGGGAGGCGGGGGGGGAGCCTACGAGCAGTACTTC
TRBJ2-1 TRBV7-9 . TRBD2 CASSPLPGLAGGSYNEQFF TGTGCCAGCAGCCCATTACCGGGACTAGCGGGAGGCTCCTACAATGAGCAGTTCTTC
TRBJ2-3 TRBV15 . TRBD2 CATSRDKSGRPTDTQYF TGTGCCACCAGCAGAGACAAGAGCGGGAGGCCGACAGATACGCAGTATTTT
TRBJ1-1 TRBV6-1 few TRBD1 CASSEAAGQGNTEAFF TGTGCCAGCAGTGAAGCCGCCGGACAGGGCAACACTGAAGCTTTCTTT
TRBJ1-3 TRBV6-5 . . CASSEQGKWNTIYF TGTGCCAGCAGTGAGCAGGGGAAGTGGAACACCATATATTTT
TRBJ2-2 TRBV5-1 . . CASGTQGTGELFF TGCGCCAGCGGAACCCAGGGCACCGGGGAGCTGTTTTTT
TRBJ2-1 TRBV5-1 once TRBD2 CASSRGLAAHSYNEQFF TGCGCCAGCAGCCGTGGACTAGCGGCTCACTCCTACAATGAGCAGTTCTTC
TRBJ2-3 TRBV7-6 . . CASSLRTDTQYF TGTGCCAGCAGCCTAAGAACAGATACGCAGTATTTT
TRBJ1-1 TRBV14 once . CASSQVGRGNRANTEAFF TGTGCCAGCAGCCAAGTAGGACGGGGAAACAGGGCGAACACTGAAGCTTTCTTT
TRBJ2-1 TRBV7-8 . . CASSLVRGLNEQFF TGTGCCAGCAGCTTAGTTAGAGGCCTCAATGAGCAGTTCTTC
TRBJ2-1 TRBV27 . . CASRRGSGPYNEQFF TGTGCCAGCAGGCGGGGCAGCGGTCCCTACAATGAGCAGTTCTTC
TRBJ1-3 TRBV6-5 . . CASSYSPGYGNTIYF TGTGCCAGCAGTTACTCGCCAGGGTACGGAAACACCATATATTTT
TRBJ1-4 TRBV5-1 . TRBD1 CASSMGQGDEKLFF TGCGCCAGCAGTATGGGACAGGGGGATGAAAAACTGTTTTTT
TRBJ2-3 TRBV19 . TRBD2 CASSIPTSADTQYF TGTGCCAGTAGTATCCCCACTAGCGCAGATACGCAGTATTTT
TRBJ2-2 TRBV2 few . CATQEGPHNTGELFF TGTGCCACCCAGGAAGGCCCCCATAACACCGGGGAGCTGTTTTTT